This TCR beta chain was sequenced for a study of blood T cell repertoires in COVID-19. Across the study: Acute and convalescent COVID-19 specimens originated in the United States, Italy and Spain. Nucleic acid was either cDNA or gDNA, and it came from T cells, B-cell-depleted T cells, or PBMCs.

Data came from immunoSEQ multiplex PCR; TCRdb stores just in-frame clones and leaves some out. The sample yields 390,000 or so clones, 75% to 90% seen once. Germline V lookup: CDR1 SGHDT, CDR2 YYEEEE. V shed 1 base, J shed 11 bases, and the junction held 16 bases outside the gene matches. The CDR3 contains 16 residues. Recovered Cohort 3 donors showed two negative PCRs, clearance, or symptom resolution. Source material: PBMCs or T cells enriched from blood (not recorded which). This chain links TRBV5-6 with TRBJ1-1; 8 bases are a match to TRBD1. The sequence derives from a woman in her 50s who had recovered from COVID-19. The CDR3 loop is CASSLMDRVFNRGAFF. Written as DNA, the CDR3 is TGTGCCAGCAGCTTGATGGACAGGGTATTCAATAGAGGGGCTTTCTTT. Variable domain in full (rest from reference TRBV5-6 and TRBJ1-1): DAGVTQSPTHLIKTRGQQVTLRCSPKSGHDTVSWYQQALGQGPQFIFQYYEEEERQRGNFPDRFSGHQFPNYSSELNVNALLLGDSALYLCASSLMDRVFNRGAFFGQGTRLTVV.